This T cell receptor beta chain was obtained from a study of T cell responses to AZD1222 COVID-19 vaccine. On the study more broadly: Second-dose timings of about 4 or about 12 weeks were pooled.

The CDR3 is 15 residues long. Germline CDR1 reads MNHEY; CDR2 reads SVGAGI. Trimming took off 0 bases at V and 5 bases at J, with 10 bases between the two ends. Repertoires were generated with immunoSEQ multiplex PCR, while TCRdb's copy carries only in-frame clones and drops some. This repertoire shows under 300,000 clones, 85% to 95% found once; its top ten account for less than 0.65%. Here the sequenced sample was peripheral blood, taken on day 0 of AZD1222 vaccination. The source of this sequence is an adult in good health. This chain joins TRBV6-5 and TRBJ2-2, with D perhaps matching TRBD1 (5 bases). CDR3: CASSYSGAGTGELFF. The CDR3 nucleotides are TGTGCCAGCAGTTACTCTGGGGCCGGGACCGGGGAGCTGTTTTTT.